In its sample, the clone carrying this TCR beta chain was seen a few times. The data stem from a study of blood T cell repertoires in COVID-19. The CDR3 sequence is 15 residues long. Germline CDR1 reads SGHTA; CDR2 reads FQGTGA. Trimming took 8 bases from V and 5 from J; bases not matched to a gene: 14. Method: immunoSEQ multiplex PCR; TCRdb's copy keeps in-frame clones and lacks some. Of approximately 220,000 clones in the sample, roughly four fifths were seen once. The chain couples TRBV7-3 to TRBJ2-5, with TRBD2 matching 7 bases. Sequencing used peripheral blood. The clonotype comes from a woman aged 40 to 50 with active or convalescent COVID-19. CDR3 sequence reads: CASSDGLGLGETQYF. The CDR3 coding sequence is TGTGCCAGCTCCGATGGACTAGGCCTAGGGGAGACCCAGTACTTC.